This TCR beta chain stems from a study of shared clonotypes between healthy human individuals. Study-level information: Three plates were used per donor for CD4 naive, three for CD4 memory, two for CD8 naive and one for CD8 memory. Study results and caveats: The diversity represented, both genetic and in exposure history, was limited by few donors.

V was clipped by 6 bases and J by 0 bases, with 20 bases between them. This CDR3 has 17 residues. The donors were all Caucasian adults (living in Nashville, Tennessee). The study separated CD4+ cells into CD45RA+ naive and CD45RA-negative memory subsets. On this clone: What it binds is not known.

The assay was immunoSEQ multiplex PCR, and TCRdb's table has in-frame clones only and misses some. The data hold around 350,000 clones, with 70% to 75% observed a single time. Sequencing was carried out using memory CD4+ T cells sorted from blood. Subset denoted: CD45RA-negative fraction. This TCR derives from a man aged 30 to 39 in good health. The chain has TRBV23-1 and TRBJ1-1; D possibly corresponds to TRBD1 (5 bases). TRBV23-1 is flagged as an ORF with uncertain function. The CDR3 loop reads CASSSTTARPLNTEAFF. CDR3 sequence (DNA): TGCGCCAGCAGCTCTACGACAGCCCGGCCATTGAACACTGAAGCTTTCTTT.